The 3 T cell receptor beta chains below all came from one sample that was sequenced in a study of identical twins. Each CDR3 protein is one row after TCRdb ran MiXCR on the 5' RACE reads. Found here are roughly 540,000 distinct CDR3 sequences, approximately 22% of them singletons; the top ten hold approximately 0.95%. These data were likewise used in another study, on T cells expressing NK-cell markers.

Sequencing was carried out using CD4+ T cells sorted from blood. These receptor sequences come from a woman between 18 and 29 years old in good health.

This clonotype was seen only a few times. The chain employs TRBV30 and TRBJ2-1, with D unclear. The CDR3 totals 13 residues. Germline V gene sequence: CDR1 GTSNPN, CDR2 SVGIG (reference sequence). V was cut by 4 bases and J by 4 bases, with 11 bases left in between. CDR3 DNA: TGTGCCTGGAAAAGCAGAGATTACAATGAGCAGTTCTTC. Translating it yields CAWKSRDYNEQFF.

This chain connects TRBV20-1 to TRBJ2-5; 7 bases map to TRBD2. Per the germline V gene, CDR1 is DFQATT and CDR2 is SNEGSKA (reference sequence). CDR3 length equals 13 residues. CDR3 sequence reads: CSLTASGQETQYF. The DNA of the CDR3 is TGCAGCCTAACTGCTAGCGGACAAGAGACCCAGTACTTC.

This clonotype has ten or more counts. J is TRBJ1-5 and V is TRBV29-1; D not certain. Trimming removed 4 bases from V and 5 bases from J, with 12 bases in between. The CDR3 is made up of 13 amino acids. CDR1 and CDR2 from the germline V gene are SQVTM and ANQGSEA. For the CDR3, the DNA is TGCAGCGTTGGAGCGAAGAGATATCAGCCCCAGCATTTT. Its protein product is CSVGAKRYQPQHF.